This TCR beta chain was recovered during a study of cytomegalovirus exposure and HLA in healthy donors. Findings and limits, study-wide: Highest at DRB1 and lowest at HLA-C, TCR association rates differed among HLA loci in a later analysis.

The PCR made use of 60 Vbeta and 13 Jbeta primers. Method: immunoSEQ multiplex PCR; TCRdb's copy keeps in-frame clones and lacks some. This sample has roughly 200,000 clones, with about 88% found just once. Germline lookup yields CDR1 SGHAT and CDR2 FQNNGV. The CDR3 has 17 amino acids. V lost 2 bases, J lost 4 bases, and 11 bases stayed unmatched. As to this clone: Its antigen remains unknown.

J is TRBJ2-3 and V is TRBV11-2; the match to TRBD2 covers 8 bases. The sample taken for sequencing was PBMCs. The receptor was derived from a woman under 40 in good health and CMV-seronegative. As DNA, the CDR3 is TGTGCCAGCAGCTTACGTTTTGCAGGACTAGCATCAGATACGCAGTATTTT. Its protein is CASSLRFAGLASDTQYF.